The T cell receptor (beta chain) described here comes from a study of T cell responses to AZD1222 COVID-19 vaccine. This clone occurred a few times. Its antigen is as yet unknown. Repertoires were generated with immunoSEQ multiplex PCR, while TCRdb's copy carries only in-frame clones and drops some. The sample has about 160,000 clones, about nine tenths seen once; the top ten hold approximately 1.5%. CDR3 length: 15 amino acids. V was clipped by 0 bases and J by 4 bases, with 10 bases between them. Germline CDR1 reads SNHLY; CDR2 reads FYNNEI. Study-wide points: Spike-wide coverage was observed for vaccine-associated CD4 TCRs, with dominant responses at 160-218 and 743-854. Just a handful of AZD1222 recipients tested seropositive at baseline. Two doses of AZD1222 preceded a rise in Spike-specific TCR breadth and depth. In a largely white British group with more females than males, clonal diversity was possibly underestimated.

This TCR was sampled from an adult in good health. The chain carries TRBV2 and TRBJ1-5; the D gene is possibly TRBD1 (5 bases). The specimen comprised peripheral blood, sampled on day 0 of AZD1222 vaccination. The CDR3 here is CASSEARGGNQPQHF. CDR3 in DNA: TGTGCCAGCAGTGAAGCGCGTGGGGGGAATCAGCCCCAGCATTTT.